These T cell receptor beta chains were read from a single sample in a study of regulatory T cells in long-lasting Graves disease. TCRdb passed the multiplex PCR reads through MiXCR, listing each CDR3 protein once. This sample has 400,000 to 500,000 distinct CDR3 sequences, with roughly a fifth found just once. The source material was peripheral blood mononuclear cells (PBMCs), sampled when the disease was refractory, from a patient treated with antithyroid drugs. These receptors all stem from a female donor with Graves disease. Both conserved end residues are part of each CDR3. A D gene is named only where the DNA matches it firmly. Size values are once, few and many counts, or a class for expanded clones, and some rows have none.

TRBJ2-2 TRBV9 NA NA CASSGGLELFF TGTGCCAGCAGCGGGGGGCTGGAGCTGTTTTTT
TRBJ1-5 TRBV7-9 NA few CASSWGFGQPQHF TGTGCCAGCAGCTGGGGGTTCGGTCAGCCCCAGCATTTT
TRBJ1-4 TRBV30 NA few CAWSSNRALGEKLFF TGTGCCTGGAGTTCAAACCGGGCCTTAGGGGAAAAACTGTTTTTT
TRBJ1-1 TRBV28 NA many CASSPRVRGRTEAFF TGTGCCAGCAGCCCGCGGGTTCGGGGAAGGACTGAAGCTTTCTTT
TRBJ2-7 TRBV7-8 NA NA CASSEAEAGPENYEQYF TGTGCCAGCAGCGAAGCCGAGGCCGGGCCCGAAAACTACGAGCAGTACTTC
TRBJ2-5 TRBV3-1 NA NA CASSHGSNTGETQYF TGTGCCAGCAGCCACGGGAGTAACACCGGAGAGACCCAGTACTTC
TRBJ2-7 TRBV20-1 NA NA CSGIRDGDSYEQYF TGCAGTGGCATCCGGGACGGAGATTCCTACGAGCAGTACTTC
TRBJ1-6 TRBV12-3/TRBV12-4 NA few CASSLSSGVESPLHF TGTGCCAGCAGTTTATCCTCAGGGGTGGAATCACCCCTCCACTTT
TRBJ2-1 TRBV7-9 NA NA CASTTYVSGPYNEQFF TGTGCCAGCACTACCTACGTGTCGGGACCATACAATGAGCAGTTCTTC
TRBJ2-5 TRBV15 TRBD2 few CATSRRGKSSGRETQYF TGTGCCACCAGCAGGAGGGGCAAATCTAGCGGACGCGAGACCCAGTACTTC
TRBJ2-2 TRBV20-1 NA NA CSARNDVNTGELFF TGCAGTGCTAGAAACGACGTGAACACCGGGGAGCTGTTTTTT
TRBJ1-1 TRBV2 NA many CASSDAARTEAFF TGTGCCAGCAGTGACGCTGCCCGCACTGAAGCTTTCTTT
TRBJ2-5 TRBV6-2/TRBV6-3 NA few CASSYSHGGRWVETQYF TGTGCCAGCAGTTACAGCCACGGGGGTCGCTGGGTAGAGACCCAGTACTTC
TRBJ1-2 TRBV28 NA many CASSFPDIYYTF TGTGCCAGCAGTTTCCCGGACATCTACTACACCTTC
TRBJ2-5 TRBV28 NA many CASSLSVETQYF TGTGCCAGCAGTTTGTCGGTGGAGACCCAGTACTTC
TRBJ2-7 TRBV29-1 NA few CSVESLTNSYEQYF TGCAGCGTTGAATCCCTTACTAACTCCTACGAGCAGTACTTC
TRBJ2-7 TRBV27 TRBD2 many CASREASGSHEQYF TGTGCCAGCAGGGAGGCTAGCGGGAGCCACGAGCAGTACTTC
TRBJ2-7 TRBV9 NA NA CASSSIGTEQYF TGTGCCAGCAGCTCAATCGGGACCGAGCAGTACTTC
TRBJ2-5 TRBV20-1 TRBD2 NA CSARDGGLAGPVETQYF TGCAGTGCTAGAGATGGGGGACTAGCGGGACCCGTAGAGACCCAGTACTTC
TRBJ2-6 TRBV2 TRBD1 many CASEGARGANVLTF TGTGCCAGCGAGGGGGCGCGCGGGGCCAACGTCCTGACTTTC
TRBJ2-1 TRBV10-3 TRBD2 NA CAISRTSGTYNEQFF TGTGCCATCAGTAGGACTAGCGGAACCTACAATGAGCAGTTCTTC
TRBJ2-5 TRBV2 TRBD1 many CASRLQGAGETQYF TGTGCCAGCAGGTTACAGGGGGCAGGGGAGACCCAGTACTTC
TRBJ1-1 TRBV2 NA many CASSEIPTPSAEAFF TGTGCCAGCAGTGAAATCCCGACCCCCAGCGCTGAAGCTTTCTTT
TRBJ2-7 TRBV20-1 TRBD1 many CSATDRVEQYF TGCAGTGCTACGGACAGGGTCGAGCAGTACTTC
TRBJ2-7 TRBV5-6 NA few CASRKGGAYEQYF TGTGCCAGCAGGAAGGGGGGCGCCTACGAGCAGTACTTC
TRBJ2-7 TRBV18 NA NA CASSLLRDSYEQYF TGTGCCAGCTCATTACTCCGGGACTCGTACGAGCAGTACTTC
TRBJ2-1 TRBV6-5 TRBD2 NA CASSYGGLGQFF TGTGCCAGCAGTTACGGAGGACTAGGTCAGTTCTTC
TRBJ2-5 TRBV4-1 NA many CASSQVWTAGQETQYF TGCGCCAGCAGCCAAGTGTGGACAGCGGGTCAGGAGACCCAGTACTTC
TRBJ1-1 TRBV12-3/TRBV12-4 TRBD1 many CASRGQQNTEAFF TGTGCCAGCAGGGGACAGCAGAACACTGAAGCTTTCTTT
TRBJ2-7 TRBV14 TRBD1 many CASSQDRGDEQYF TGTGCCAGCAGCCAGGACAGGGGTGACGAGCAGTACTTC
TRBJ2-2 TRBV3-1 NA many CASSQGFRWTGELFF TGTGCCAGCAGCCAAGGCTTTCGTTGGACCGGGGAGCTGTTTTTT
TRBJ2-2 TRBV6-9 NA NA CASSYPDSTGELFF TGTGCCAGCAGTTACCCCGACTCCACCGGGGAGCTGTTTTTT
TRBJ2-7 TRBV6-1 TRBD2 few CASKTGGNFYEQYF TGTGCCAGCAAGACGGGAGGCAACTTCTACGAGCAGTACTTC